Following are 30 T cell receptor beta chains from one sample sequenced in a study of blood T cell repertoires in COVID-19. Produced via immunoSEQ multiplex PCR; TCRdb's table is partial and in-frame only. Seen here are approximately 150,000 clones, around three quarters observed once, and the top ten hold roughly 20%. Sequenced sample: PBMCs or T cells enriched from blood (not recorded which). These receptor sequences come from a woman in her seventies in a cohort exposed to, infected with or recovered from COVID-19 (not recorded which).

There are a few counts of this clone. This chain connects TRBV6-5 to TRBJ2-2, with 9 positions matching TRBD1. The CDR3 spans 15 residues. Per germline, CDR1 MNHEY and CDR2 SVGAGI. Trimming at V came to 2 bases and at J to 4 bases, leaving 2 bases not matched to a gene. The CDR3: CASSYRQGVTGELFF. The CDR3 DNA reads as TGTGCCAGCAGTTACCGACAGGGGGTCACCGGGGAGCTGTTTTTT.

This chain connects TRBV2 to TRBJ1-4; 11 positions agree with TRBD1. Germline CDR1 is SNHLY and CDR2 is FYNNEI. The V and J ends lost 2 bases and 7 bases, in that order; junction bases with no gene match: 3. The CDR3 runs 15 residues. The CDR3 sequence is CASSEQGTGGEKLFF. DNA of the CDR3: TGTGCCAGCAGTGAACAGGGGACAGGGGGTGAAAAACTGTTTTTT.

This rearrangement joins TRBV6-5 to TRBJ2-3, with unresolved D. This CDR3 has 15 amino acids. The germline V and J ends were trimmed by 0 bases and 1 base, with 8 bases remaining between them. Germline lookup yields CDR1 MNHEY and CDR2 SVGAGI. This CDR3 is CASSYSGLGTDTQYF. The CDR3 DNA reads TGTGCCAGCAGTTACTCGGGCCTTGGCACAGATACGCAGTATTTT.

CDR3 sequence reads: CASSQETSGFLYNEQFF. The CDR3 coding sequence is TGTGCCAGCAGCCAAGAAACTAGCGGTTTCCTATACAATGAGCAGTTCTTC. The chain joins TRBV4-2 to TRBJ2-1; 8 bases match TRBD2. The V and J ends lost 0 bases and 4 bases, in that order; junction bases with no gene match: 8. Per the germline V gene, CDR1 is LGHNA and CDR2 is YNFKEQ. The CDR3 length is 17 residues.

V and J are TRBV6-5 and TRBJ1-1; D is undetermined. Germline loops: CDR1 MNHEY, CDR2 SVGAGI. Trimming removed 7 bases at V and 1 base at J, with 13 bases between. The length of the CDR3 is 14 residues. CDR3 DNA sequence: TGTGCCAGCACCTTAGACACCGGGAACACTGAAGCTTTCTTT. Residues: CASTLDTGNTEAFF.

The DNA of the CDR3 is TGTGCCAGCAGGCTATCGGGACTGACATTTGACTCCTACGAGCAGTACTTC. It is translated as CASRLSGLTFDSYEQYF. The rearrangement links TRBV28 to TRBJ2-7; tentatively, D is TRBD2 (6 bases). Germline V gene sequence: CDR1 MDHEN, CDR2 SYDVKM. The CDR3 has 17 residues. Trimming removed 6 bases at V and 0 bases at J, with 21 bases between.

This clone was found a few times. The gene calls are TRBV6-5 and TRBJ1-1, with 8 bases matching TRBD1. There are 14 residues in the CDR3. Germline values: CDR1 MNHEY, CDR2 SVGAGI. V lost 5 bases to trimming and J lost 3 bases; unmatched junction nucleotides: 5. The CDR3 here is CASSTTGGYTEAFF. In DNA form, the CDR3 reads TGTGCCAGCAGTACCACAGGGGGGTACACTGAAGCTTTCTTT.

The chain couples TRBV3-1 (or the pseudogene TRBV3-2) to TRBJ2-7, with 9 bases identical to TRBD2. The length of the CDR3 is 15 residues. With 1 base clipped from V and 2 bases from J, the junction kept 3 bases outside the gene matches. The germline CDR1 and CDR2 sequences are LGHDT and YNNKEL (reference sequence). CDR3: CASSQGLADTYEQYF. DNA for the CDR3: TGTGCCAGCAGCCAAGGACTAGCGGATACCTACGAGCAGTACTTC.

The chain joins TRBV21-1 to TRBJ1-1. TRBV21-1 has pseudogene status. The CDR3 sequence is 16 residues long. The CDR3 nucleotides are TGTGCCAGCAGCACCTCAGTTTATGGTGGTGGGGGGACGTCTTTCTTT. Translation gives CASSTSVYGGGGTSFF.

This chain uses TRBV12-3 or TRBV12-4 with TRBJ2-7; D gene unclear. There are 13 residues in the CDR3. Between the trimmed V and J ends, which lost 2 bases and 6 bases, there was a span of 11 bases. The CDR3 loop reads CASSLQEVAEQYF. CDR3 nucleotide sequence: TGTGCCAGCAGTTTACAAGAGGTCGCCGAGCAGTACTTC.

This rearrangement joins TRBV18 to TRBJ2-1; D may be TRBD2 (6 bases). The V end lost 6 bases, the J end lost 4 bases, and 16 bases lay between the germline ends. CDR3 length: 15 residues. Germline V gene data show CDR1 as KGHSH and CDR2 as LQKENI. CDR3 in amino acids: CASSRGASVYNEQFF. The CDR3, as DNA: TGTGCCAGCTCGCGCGGCGCTAGCGTTTACAATGAGCAGTTCTTC. Full variable domain (missing parts from reference TRBV18 and TRBJ2-1): NAGVMQNPRHLVRRRGQEARLRCSPMKGHSHVYWYRQLPEEGLKFMVYLQKENIIDESGMPKERFSAEFPKEGPSILRIQQVVRGDSAAYFCASSRGASVYNEQFFGPGTRLTVL.

This clone came up a few times. The rearrangement uses TRBV19 and TRBJ2-7; D perhaps matches TRBD1 (7 bases). The length of the CDR3 is 15 residues. Per germline, CDR1 LNHDA and CDR2 SQIVND (reference sequence). The germline V and J ends were trimmed by 3 bases and 2 bases, with 14 bases remaining between them. The CDR3 sequence is CASSIPGGGAYEQYF. The CDR3 nucleotides read TGTGCCAGTAGTATTCCCGGAGGGGGCGCCTACGAGCAGTACTTC.

This chain links TRBV5-5 with TRBJ1-2; 9 bases match TRBD1. The CDR3 has 13 amino acids. Losses at the gene ends were 4 bases for V and 3 bases for J; bases not matched to a gene: 1. The germline CDR1 and CDR2 sequences are SGHKS and YYEKEE (reference sequence). CDR3 loop: CASSRQGDYGYTF. CDR3 bases: TGTGCCAGCAGCAGACAGGGGGACTATGGCTACACCTTC.

The chain carries TRBV27 and TRBJ2-7, with D unresolved. The CDR3 consists of 13 residues. Germline-derived CDR1 and CDR2 are MNHEY and SMNVEV (reference sequence). V was clipped by 2 bases and J by 0 bases, with 5 bases between them. This chain's CDR3 is CASSLQDSYEQYF. The DNA for the CDR3 is TGTGCCAGCAGTTTACAGGACTCCTACGAGCAGTACTTC.

This clone was observed a handful of times. The chain joins TRBV27 to TRBJ1-5; D possibly corresponds to TRBD1 (5 bases). The CDR3 covers 15 residues. The V and J ends lost 9 bases and 10 bases respectively, with 25 bases between them. Looked up from germline, CDR1 is MNHEY and CDR2 is SMNVEV (reference sequence). CDR3 in DNA: TGTGCCAGTATGAAGACAGCTCAGATTTTCGCACCCCAGCATTTT. This encodes CASMKTAQIFAPQHF.

The chain joins TRBV9 to TRBJ1-6; D not resolved. Germline V gene lookup returns CDR1 SGDLS and CDR2 YYNGEE. The CDR3 runs 16 residues. The V gene lost 2 bases and the J gene lost 0 bases, with 9 bases spanning the gap. This CDR3 is CASSVSGDSYNSPLHF. The CDR3 DNA reads TGTGCCAGCAGCGTGTCCGGGGACTCCTATAATTCACCCCTCCACTTT.

This chain joins TRBV20-1 and TRBJ1-3; D is unclear. CDR1 is DFQATT, CDR2 SNEGSKA, per germline (reference sequence). V shed 3 bases and J shed 0 bases, with 9 bases lying between them. This CDR3 comprises 14 residues. CDR3 region: CSASDQNSGNTIYF. The CDR3 DNA sequence: TGCAGTGCTAGTGATCAAAACTCTGGAAACACCATATATTTT.

The rearrangement joins TRBV9 to TRBJ2-5; 13 nucleotides agree with TRBD2. CDR3 size: 14 residues. Germline lookup yields CDR1 SGDLS and CDR2 YYNGEE. The trim removed 5 bases at V and 3 bases at J, leaving 1 base unmatched. DNA for the CDR3: TGTGCCAGCAGAGGGACTAGCGGGAAAGAGACCCAGTACTTC. Amino acids: CASRGTSGKETQYF.

The V gene is TRBV5-8, the J gene TRBJ2-5; TRBD1 agrees at 10 bases. Trimming cost V 0 bases and J 3 bases; bases outside gene matches: 5. The CDR3 extends over 16 amino acids. Germline CDR1 is SGHTS and CDR2 is YDEGEE. The chain's CDR3 is CASSLGTDRGEETQYF. In DNA form, the CDR3 reads TGTGCCAGCAGCTTGGGAACGGACAGGGGGGAAGAGACCCAGTACTTC.

This rearrangement joins TRBV6-5 to TRBJ2-2; 7 bases match TRBD1. CDR3 length: 15 amino acids. The V gene's germline CDR1 is MNHEY and CDR2 SVGAGI. Trimming took 3 bases from V and 4 from J; bases not matched to a gene: 5. CDR3 protein: CASSYQGDGTGELFF. DNA of the CDR3: TGTGCCAGCAGTTATCAGGGGGATGGCACCGGGGAGCTGTTTTTT.

The chain is built from TRBV5-1 and TRBJ2-2; tentatively, D is TRBD2 (5 bases). CDR3 size: 15 residues. Trimming pared 1 base from V and 2 bases from J, leaving 9 bases between. Germline CDR1 is SGHRS and CDR2 is YFSETQ. Here the CDR3 DNA reads TGCGCCAGCAGCTTGACAGCGGACAACACCGGGGAGCTGTTTTTT. Amino acids: CASSLTADNTGELFF.

This chain connects TRBV5-1 to TRBJ2-5; possible D gene TRBD2, 6 bases. V was pared by 5 bases and J by 4 bases, with 18 bases between. This CDR3 contains 15 residues. Germline CDR1 reads SGHRS; CDR2 reads YFSETQ. The CDR3 bases are TGCGCCAGCAGTTATGAGGGCCAGGGAGGAGAGACCCAGTACTTC. Its translation: CASSYEGQGGETQYF.

This clone was seen a few times. V gene TRBV16 combines with J gene TRBJ1-5; D gene unclear. CDR1 is KGHSY and CDR2 is FQNENV in the germline V gene. This CDR3 has 15 amino acids. The V end lost 0 bases, the J end lost 2 bases, and 8 bases lay between the germline ends. The CDR3 bases are TGTGCCAGCAGCCAATCTGGGCAGGGCAATCAGCCCCAGCATTTT. Translation: CASSQSGQGNQPQHF.

The chain joins TRBV11-2 to TRBJ1-3; 7 bases line up with TRBD1. The CDR3 length is 16 residues. Germline V gene sequence: CDR1 SGHAT, CDR2 FQNNGV. V was pared by 4 bases and J by 0 bases, with 6 bases of the junction left unmatched. CDR3 nucleotide sequence: TGTGCCAGCAGCTCGGACAGGCCTTACTCTGGAAACACCATATATTTT. This codes for CASSSDRPYSGNTIYF.

This chain links TRBV18 with TRBJ2-7; 8 nucleotides align to TRBD1. The V gene end was trimmed by 6 bases and the J gene end by 7 bases; junction bases not matched to a gene: 11. Germline CDR1 reads KGHSH; CDR2 reads LQKENI. The length of the CDR3 is 14 residues. The CDR3 coding sequence is TGTGCCAGCTCCCCTGGACAGGGAACGGGTGAGCAGTACTTC. Protein: CASSPGQGTGEQYF. The variable domain in full, with the rest retrieved from reference TRBV18 and TRBJ2-7, is NAGVMQNPRHLVRRRGQEARLRCSPMKGHSHVYWYRQLPEEGLKFMVYLQKENIIDESGMPKERFSAEFPKEGPSILRIQQVVRGDSAAYFCASSPGQGTGEQYFGPGTRLTVT.

The rearrangement uses TRBV6-2 or TRBV6-3 and TRBJ2-2; D gene uncertain. V lost 6 bases and J lost 5, with 10 bases in between. This CDR3 has 13 amino acids. CDR1 and CDR2 from the germline V gene are MNHEY and SVGEGT. CDR3 amino acids: CASSSGETGELFF. CDR3 DNA sequence: TGTGCCAGCAGCTCAGGCGAGACCGGGGAGCTGTTTTTT.

The V call is TRBV7-3, the J call TRBJ1-6, with D perhaps matching TRBD1 (5 bases). Per germline, CDR1 SGHTA and CDR2 FQGTGA. The length of the CDR3 is 16 residues. V gave up 7 bases and J gave up 4 bases, with 17 bases separating them. CDR3 nucleotides: TGTGCCAGCACCTCCACCAGGGCAGGGTATAATTCACCCCTCCACTTT. Protein: CASTSTRAGYNSPLHF. The full variable domain, rest sourced from reference TRBV7-3 and TRBJ1-6, is GAGVSQTPSNKVTEKGKYVELRCDPISGHTALYWYRQSLGQGPEFLIYFQGTGAADDSGLPNDRFFAVRPEGSVSTLKIQRTERGDSAVYLCASTSTRAGYNSPLHFGNGTRLTVT.

A few counts support this clone. V usage is TRBV5-4 and J usage is TRBJ1-4; the match to TRBD1 covers 12 bases. Germline CDR1 and CDR2: SGHNT and YYREEE (reference sequence). With 0 bases clipped from V and 7 bases from J, the junction kept 1 base outside the gene matches. CDR3 size: 15 residues. The chain's CDR3 is CASSLEGQGAEKLFF. CDR3 DNA: TGTGCCAGCAGCTTGGAGGGACAGGGGGCTGAAAAACTGTTTTTT. The whole variable domain, remainder taken from reference TRBV5-4 and TRBJ1-4, is ETGVTQSPTHLIKTRGQQVTLRCSSQSGHNTVSWYQQALGQGPQFIFQYYREEENGRGNFPPRFSGLQFPNYSSELNVNALELDDSALYLCASSLEGQGAEKLFFGSGTQLSVL.

This chain joins TRBV28 and TRBJ2-7, with D perhaps matching TRBD1 (5 bases). The V end lost 2 bases, the J end lost 6 bases, and 11 bases lay between the germline ends. CDR3 length: 13 amino acids. CDR1 MDHEN and CDR2 SYDVKM come from the germline V gene. The CDR3 reads CASSLQGLGEQYF. For the CDR3, the DNA is TGTGCCAGCAGTTTACAGGGTTTGGGCGAGCAGTACTTC.

This chain connects TRBV18 to TRBJ1-4; 7 bases align to TRBD1. The germline CDR1 and CDR2 sequences are KGHSH and LQKENI. With V trimmed by 6 bases and J by 4 bases, 8 bases remained unmatched. This CDR3 contains 15 residues. The CDR3, as DNA: TGTGCCAGCTCCCACGACAGGGCAAGTAATGAAAAACTGTTTTTT. This codes for CASSHDRASNEKLFF.